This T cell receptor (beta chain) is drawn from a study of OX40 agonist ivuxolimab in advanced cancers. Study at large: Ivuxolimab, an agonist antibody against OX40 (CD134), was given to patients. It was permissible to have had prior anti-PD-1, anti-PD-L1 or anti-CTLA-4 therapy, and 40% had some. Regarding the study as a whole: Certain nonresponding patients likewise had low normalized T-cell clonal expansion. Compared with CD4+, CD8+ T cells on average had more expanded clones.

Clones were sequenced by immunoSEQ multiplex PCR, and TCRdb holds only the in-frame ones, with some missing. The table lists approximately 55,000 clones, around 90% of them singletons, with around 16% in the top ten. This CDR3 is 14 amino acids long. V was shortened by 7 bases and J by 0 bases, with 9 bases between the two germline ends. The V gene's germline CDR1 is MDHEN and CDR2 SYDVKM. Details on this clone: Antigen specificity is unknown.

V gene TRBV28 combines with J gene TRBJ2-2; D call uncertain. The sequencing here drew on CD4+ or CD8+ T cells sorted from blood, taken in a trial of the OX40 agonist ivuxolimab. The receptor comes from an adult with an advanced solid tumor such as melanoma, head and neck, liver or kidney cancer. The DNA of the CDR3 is TGTGCCAGCATGCGGACCTCGAACACCGGGGAGCTGTTTTTT. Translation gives CASMRTSNTGELFF.